This T cell receptor (beta chain) was identified during a study of cytomegalovirus exposure and HLA in healthy donors listed by TCRdb under 2017. For the study in its entirety: An earlier analysis of 587 of the donors reported roughly 300 Gb of sequence data and 90 million to 120 million unique TCR beta sequences obtained from some 200 million T cells. The study aimed to test whether signatures of past pathogen exposure could be identified by cataloging public T cell receptors. Genome-wide SNP genotypes for about 60% of the roughly 700 donors were used in a later genetic analysis, which treated that subset as a discovery cohort. HLA typing covered class I and class II loci at four-digit resolution. Roughly five DR-DQ haplotypes were handled as single units for association and clustering because linkage in the cohort was strong. In the later analysis, no new phenotypic data were used to find candidate immune exposures; instead, reliance was placed on TCR beta sequences and their occurrence across donors. An early release that covered about 600 HLA-typed donors contained approximately 320 gigabases of sequencing data and tens of millions of unique TCR sequences. To predict cytomegalovirus infection status, the study combined high-throughput TCR immunosequencing, statistical association of individual TCRs with disease status, and machine learning. The study profiled the T cell repertoires of more than 500 subjects by immunosequencing and related them to cytomegalovirus serostatus. Alongside the repertoire data, information on donor age, sex, ethnicity and CMV serostatus was compiled. Typing coverage differed by locus: A, B, C, DRB1 and DQB1 were typed in about 620-630 donors, DQA1 in approximately 520, DPA1 in over 600, and DPB1 in 472. A separate validation cohort of roughly 130 different subjects was used in addition to the 666-subject first cohort. Every discovery cohort repertoire had been produced on one sequencing platform. In an earlier analysis of more than 550 of the donors, high-throughput TCR beta sequencing was used to judge whether each TCR beta V gene segment behaved as functional or pseudogenic. Among the roughly 400 genotyped donors, around 81% belonged to the genetic ancestry cluster associated with self-reported Caucasian donors. To study patterns of TCR occurrence, a later analysis re-analyzed previously published TCR beta repertoires from 500 to 850 donors and added high-resolution HLA genotyping. Across 300 to 500 genotyped donors of the cohort, an average of about 240,000 unique TCR beta nucleotide sequences per donor were sequenced, and approximately 17% of those sequences were non-productive. On the study overall, not on this receptor specifically: At a false discovery rate of 0.05, a later analysis linked 16,951 TCR beta sequences to specific HLA alleles. Because counts were too low, 15 to 20 rarely observed V segments, including chromosome 9 orphons, were excluded from the earlier analysis of fewer than 650 of the donors. Because HLA typing was unavailable for some donors at each locus, only the typed subset was used in association tests. In both the original and validation cohorts, the classifier was reported to diagnose cytomegalovirus status with high specificity and sensitivity. In a later analysis, HLA-associated TCR beta chains were found to be more clonally expanded and to have lower generation probabilities than equally common non-associated chains. Some IMGT-functional V segments, including TRBV6-2 and TRBV6-3, could not be distinguished by the 87-base-pair reads and were therefore excluded. In an earlier analysis of approximately 590 of the donors, most TCR beta V segments appeared in productive rearrangements about 87% or about 30% of the time, broadly matching IMGT annotations. The cohort was sequenced for TCR beta chains only, and without alpha or paired-chain data the features that could be detected were limited. Several of the top co-occurrence clusters appeared to be linked to parvovirus B19, influenza, CMV and Epstein-Barr virus, according to a later analysis. Linkage disequilibrium might explain the correlated functional status among segregating V segments, but an unknown experimental factor could not be ruled out. A later analysis found that most CMV-associated TCR beta chains appeared HLA-restricted, with HLA associations seemingly driven largely by CMV exposure. According to a later genetic analysis, donors in an Asian-associated ancestry cluster had fewer N-insertions in productive TCRs than the roughly 660-donor mean. A few of the identified cytomegalovirus-associated TCR beta chains were confirmed in vitro to be specific for cytomegalovirus antigens. When HLA alleles, especially DR and DQ, strongly co-occurred, attributing TCR associations to individual alleles was difficult. The authors suggested that the approach could potentially be generalized to other disease states and immunological phenotypes. A group of highly shared sequence variants was considered likely to be a technical artifact of the sequencing pipeline. CMV serostatus was the only immune exposure information available for the cohort. Across donors, most TCR sequences were observed very rarely, whereas some public TCRs were present in many individuals. A total of some 180 TCR beta chains were listed by the study as associated with cytomegalovirus. According to a later analysis, TCR association rates differed among HLA loci, with DRB1 alleles showing the most associated TCRs and HLA-C alleles showing the fewest. A further reported finding was that TCR beta sequences accurately predicted the HLA-A and HLA-B alleles for most subjects in the first cohort. The presence/absence analyses assumed that sequencing depth was roughly uniform across donors, and that assumption may not be true. In a later genetic analysis, a missense DCLRE1C variant was associated with V-gene and J-gene trimming of TCR beta chains, and the association was replicated in an independent cohort.

A remark on this clone: There is no known antigen for this receptor. There are no base qualities to consult, and no much larger clone falls within one base.

The cohort comprised 710 or so healthy bone marrow donors. At the time of sampling, all cohort members were nominally healthy, though unrecorded immune exposures were likely present. The donor tested CMV seronegative, placing the donor among the 300 to 450 seronegative members of the cohort. Each donor provided a peripheral blood sample, and peripheral blood mononuclear cells were used for TCR beta sequencing. The Qiagen DNeasy Blood Extraction Kit was used to extract genomic DNA from the blood cell samples. V is cut by 4 bases and J by 1 base, and the space between the germline ends is 9 bases. The germline V gene gives CDR1 as SGHDT and CDR2 as YYEEEE. The CDR3 numbers 13 residues from cysteine through phenylalanine. Only the CDR3 portion is preserved as DNA: 39 bases, with reading frame beginning at the first base. The library relied on the immunoSEQ multiplex PCR assay. For the multiplex PCR, a mixture combining 60 forward primers for TCR Vbeta segments and 13 reverse primers for TCR Jbeta segments was used. The CDR3 region of rearranged TCR beta genes was amplified from genomic DNA with a multiplex PCR assay. Amplified TCR beta libraries were sequenced as 87-base-pair reads on the Illumina HiSeq System. Per the source publication's procedure: In a later analysis, some 80 million unique TCR beta chains were counted across the 650 to 700 repertoires, and roughly 9.9 million of these chains were shared by at least two donors. Raw reads were error-corrected and collapsed into unique sequences by a nearest-neighbor algorithm in which closely related sequences were merged to remove PCR and sequencing errors. V, D and J gene segments were assigned by aligning CDR3 sequences to IMGT reference sequences. For a sequence to be retained, at least a six-nucleotide match to both a V gene segment and a J gene segment was required. A rearrangement counted as productive if the CDR3 had no stop codons and remained in frame with V and J, and every other rearrangement counted as non-productive. Following IMGT convention, CDR3 was defined as the stretch from the second conserved V-encoded cysteine up to the conserved J-encoded phenylalanine. The earlier analysis of roughly 590 of the donors excluded any sequence lacking an unambiguous match to a single V gene segment. An earlier analysis of almost 600 of the donors classified V segments as functional when productive rearrangements were above 56.7% and as segregating when the standard deviation between donors was above 5%. A statistical classification framework was developed to diagnose cytomegalovirus status using the catalog of TCR beta chain sequences. V and J gene assignment, in a later analysis, came from comparing TCR nucleotide sequences with IMGT/GENE-DB human TR gene sequences. In a later analysis, CDR3 sequences and most-parsimonious VDJ recombination scenarios were assigned using the TCRdist pipeline. In a later analysis, every TCR beta chain was defined by the combination of its CDR3 amino acid sequence and its V-gene family, and reads without a unique V-gene family were dropped. As a way to deal with suspected cross-contamination and a sequencing artifact, a later analysis dropped 500 to 700 nucleotide sequences that were highly shared and had low generation probability. A later analysis calculated a clonal expansion index for each public chain from normalized within-repertoire ranks of inferred template counts. In a later analysis, generation probabilities were computed using a VDJ recombination model fitted to out-of-frame rearrangements, and the results were checked against IGoR. A later analysis scored TCR-TCR, TCR-HLA and TCR-CMV co-occurrence with hypergeometric tests, applying a repertoire-size bias correction to TCR pairs. A later analysis estimated false discovery rates by permuting HLA or CMV assignments 20 times. In a later analysis, co-occurring TCRs were grouped with DBSCAN, and TCRdist sequence similarity was added when clustering was performed within HLA-allele-positive subsets. For co-occurrence clustering, repertoires with fewer than 30,000 or more than 120,000 public chains were excluded, along with about five repertoires with anomalous nucleotide sharing. TCRdb obtained this table from immuneACCESS and retained in-frame rearrangements with V and J assigned. These tables miss some clones; where compared with another copy, unresolved V genes account for less than half of the shortfall, and the remainder is unexplained. V and J calls and clone size are copied from that table; D and trimming were computed from the DNA. Across this sample there are some 200,000 clones, with 75% to 90% seen only once. The ten largest clones capture roughly 0.65% of the sample.

The chain is made from TRBV5-6 and TRBJ2-7; TRBD1 might be the D gene, on 6 matching bases. The receptor comes from a boy aged 5-17 years in good health and CMV-seronegative. Specimen: PBMCs. The sequenced DNA: TGTGCCAGCAGCGTGGGACATTCCTACGAGCAGTACTTC. The resulting protein is CASSVGHSYEQYF.